This is a list of T cell receptor beta chains from one sample in a study of blood T cell repertoires in COVID-19. Sequencing was performed with immunoSEQ multiplex PCR; in TCRdb, only in-frame clones are kept and a portion is missing. The repertoire includes 150,000 to 200,000 clones, around four fifths of them detected once, and about 4.9% sits in the top ten. Sequencing was carried out using peripheral blood. The receptor source for this set is a woman in her 30s with acute or convalescent COVID-19. Each CDR3 is given with its conserved first and last residue. A D gene is named only where the DNA matches it firmly. The size entry is marked missing in some rows and otherwise reads once, few, many or a size class.

V	size	length	J	D	CDR3	DNA
TRBV3-1/TRBV3-2	NA	16	TRBJ2-5	NA	CASSQEEGGGQETQYF	TGTGCCAGCAGCCAAGAAGAGGGGGGGGGCCAGGAGACCCAGTACTTC
TRBV28	NA	16	TRBJ2-3	NA	CASSFYAGTGADTQYF	TGTGCCAGCAGTTTTTATGCGGGGACGGGCGCAGATACGCAGTATTTT
TRBV27	NA	15	TRBJ1-2	NA	CASSKRPSSVYGYTF	TGTGCCAGCAGTAAGCGGCCCTCGAGCGTCTATGGCTACACCTTC
TRBV5-1	NA	15	TRBJ1-1	TRBD1	CASSLPGGKNTEAFF	TGCGCCAGCAGCTTGCCAGGGGGAAAGAACACTGAAGCTTTCTTT
TRBV7-6	NA	21	TRBJ2-2	TRBD1	CASSFIISRGWTGEDTGELFF	TGTGCCAGCAGCTTTATTATTTCTCGAGGCTGGACAGGGGAGGACACCGGGGAGCTGTTTTTT
TRBV4-1	NA	15	TRBJ1-6	TRBD1	CASSQADRENSPLHF	TGCGCCAGCAGCCAAGCAGACAGGGAGAATTCACCCCTCCACTTT
TRBV5-1	NA	15	TRBJ1-3	NA	CASSLKPDSGNTIYF	TGCGCCAGCAGCTTGAAGCCTGACTCTGGAAACACCATATATTTT
TRBV2	NA	16	TRBJ2-3	TRBD2	CASKDRPSGRADTQYF	TGTGCCAGCAAGGACCGTCCTAGCGGGAGAGCAGATACGCAGTATTTT
TRBV12-3/TRBV12-4	NA	13	TRBJ2-2	TRBD2	CATTKREGTELFF	TGTGCCACCACGAAGCGGGAGGGGACGGAGCTGTTTTTT
TRBV6-6	NA	11	TRBJ2-1	NA	CASAGYNEQFF	TGTGCCAGCGCGGGATACAATGAGCAGTTCTTC
TRBV21-1	NA	16	TRBJ2-1	NA	CASSKVKREGTNEQFF	TGTGCCAGCAGCAAAGTTAAGAGGGAGGGCACGAATGAGCAGTTCTTC
TRBV19	NA	15	TRBJ2-5	TRBD2	CASSILAGGPETQYF	TGTGCCAGTAGTATCCTAGCGGGGGGGCCGGAGACCCAGTACTTC
TRBV6-2/TRBV6-3	few	16	TRBJ1-5	TRBD1	CASSGTGGARNQPQHF	TGTGCCAGCAGCGGGACAGGGGGCGCGAGGAATCAGCCCCAGCATTTT
TRBV7-2	NA	15	TRBJ1-4	NA	CASSLGVQSNEKLFF	TGTGCCAGCAGCTTAGGGGTACAGAGTAATGAAAAACTGTTTTTT
TRBV19	few	15	TRBJ2-1	TRBD2	CASSMGLAGGEEQFF	TGTGCCAGTAGTATGGGACTAGCGGGGGGCGAAGAGCAGTTCTTC
TRBV11-2	few	13	TRBJ1-2	TRBD1	CASSSQGVYGYTF	TGTGCCAGCAGCTCGCAGGGGGTCTATGGCTACACCTTC
TRBV5-1	NA	16	TRBJ1-3	TRBD1	CASSSRQGAQGNTIYF	TGCGCCAGCAGCTCTCGACAGGGGGCTCAGGGAAACACCATATATTTT
TRBV18	NA	15	TRBJ1-3	NA	CASSPGWYPGNTIYF	TGTGCCAGCTCACCGGGCTGGTATCCTGGAAACACCATATATTTT
TRBV13	NA	16	TRBJ1-3	NA	CASSLGRIPSGNTIYF	TGTGCCAGCAGCTTAGGCAGGATTCCCTCTGGAAACACCATATATTTT
TRBV5-1	few	14	TRBJ1-2	TRBD1	CASSQQGAFSGYTF	TGCGCCAGCAGCCAACAGGGGGCCTTCTCTGGCTACACCTTC
TRBV6-6	NA	15	TRBJ1-3	NA	CASSRDSISGNTIYF	TGTGCCAGCAGCCGCGACAGTATCTCTGGAAACACCATATATTTT
TRBV30	few	16	TRBJ1-1	TRBD1	CAWSVHQGARWTEAFF	TGTGCCTGGAGTGTACACCAGGGGGCACGATGGACTGAAGCTTTCTTT
TRBV28	NA	15	TRBJ2-4	NA	CASRPALLSKNIQYF	TGTGCCAGCAGACCCGCACTACTGTCCAAAAACATTCAGTACTTC
TRBV19	NA	15	TRBJ1-1	TRBD1	CASSGVGARGTEAFF	TGTGCCAGTAGTGGAGTAGGCGCCAGGGGGACTGAAGCTTTCTTT
TRBV6-1	NA	13	TRBJ2-1	NA	CASRGSAYNEQFF	TGTGCCAGCAGGGGTAGCGCCTACAATGAGCAGTTCTTC
TRBV18	once	13	TRBJ2-7	NA	CASSPVGGYEQYF	TGTGCCAGCTCACCAGTAGGGGGCTACGAGCAGTACTTC
TRBV29-1	NA	13	TRBJ2-7	TRBD1	CSAEGQGTYEQYF	TGCAGCGCGGAGGGACAGGGAACCTACGAGCAGTACTTC
TRBV27	NA	17	TRBJ2-3	TRBD2	CASSLGASGGYPDTQYF	TGTGCCAGCAGTTTAGGGGCTAGCGGGGGGTACCCCGATACGCAGTATTTT
TRBV6-6	NA	16	TRBJ2-2	TRBD2	CASSVGLAGNTGELFF	TGTGCCAGCAGTGTAGGGCTAGCGGGGAACACCGGGGAGCTGTTTTTT
TRBV27	NA	13	TRBJ2-3	NA	CASNRRGTDTQYF	TGTGCCAGCAACCGTCGCGGCACAGATACGCAGTATTTT
TRBV15	NA	14	TRBJ2-1	NA	CATSREAGIGEQFF	TGTGCCACCAGCAGAGAGGCAGGGATTGGTGAGCAGTTCTTC
TRBV7-2	NA	13	TRBJ2-4	NA	CASTTGSRSIQYF	TGTGCCAGCACCACAGGTTCCAGGAGCATTCAGTACTTC
TRBV19	NA	15	TRBJ2-6	NA	CASSILSSGANVLTF	TGTGCCAGTAGTATTTTGAGCTCTGGGGCCAACGTCCTGACTTTC
TRBV3-1/TRBV3-2	few	14	TRBJ2-7	NA	CASSLSGSAHEQYF	TGTGCCAGCAGCCTTAGCGGCTCGGCCCACGAGCAGTACTTC
TRBV27	NA	14	TRBJ2-2	NA	CASRNDWGAGELFF	TGTGCCAGCAGGAACGACTGGGGGGCCGGGGAGCTGTTTTTT
TRBV27	NA	15	TRBJ1-2	NA	CASSLAGRANYGYTF	TGTGCCAGCAGTTTAGCTGGGCGAGCTAACTATGGCTACACCTTC
TRBV28	NA	15	TRBJ1-6	NA	CASSLSGALNSPLHF	TGTGCCAGCAGTTTGTCGGGAGCCCTCAATTCACCCCTCCACTTT
TRBV27	NA	13	TRBJ2-3	NA	CASHRPSTDTQYF	TGTGCCAGCCACAGACCTAGCACAGATACGCAGTATTTT
TRBV5-1	NA	13	TRBJ2-5	NA	CASSLGNKETQYF	TGCGCCAGCAGCTTGGGAAACAAAGAGACCCAGTACTTC
TRBV13	NA	13	TRBJ1-3	NA	CASSLGAGNTIYF	TGTGCCAGCAGCTTAGGCGCTGGAAACACCATATATTTT
TRBV7-9	NA	15	TRBJ1-6	NA	CASSPSQSYNSPLHF	TGTGCCAGCAGCCCTTCTCAGTCCTATAATTCACCCCTCCACTTT
TRBV5-1	NA	15	TRBJ1-2	NA	CASSLESGARYGYTF	TGCGCCAGCAGCTTGGAATCAGGGGCGAGGTATGGCTACACCTTC
TRBV28	NA	16	TRBJ1-4	TRBD1	CASRTWGQSRGEKLFF	TGTGCCAGCAGGACCTGGGGACAGTCGAGGGGTGAAAAACTGTTTTTT
TRBV18	NA	16	TRBJ2-1	NA	CASSPRGRSSYNEQFF	TGTGCCAGCTCACCACGTGGGAGGAGCTCCTACAATGAGCAGTTCTTC
TRBV2	NA	13	TRBJ1-2	NA	CASSGRANYGYTF	TGTGCCAGCAGTGGACGGGCTAACTATGGCTACACCTTC
TRBV7-9	NA	15	TRBJ2-5	TRBD2	CASSFVGGGQETQYF	TGTGCCAGCAGCTTCGTCGGGGGAGGGCAGGAGACCCAGTACTTC
TRBV13	NA	15	TRBJ2-4	TRBD1	CASGTRGRTKNIQYF	TGTGCCAGCGGAACCAGGGGGCGAACCAAAAACATTCAGTACTTC
TRBV7-2	NA	14	TRBJ1-5	NA	CASSFITGDQPQHF	TGTGCCAGCAGCTTCATTACCGGGGATCAGCCCCAGCATTTT
TRBV2	NA	16	TRBJ2-3	TRBD2	CASSGGSGGYTDTQYF	TGTGCCAGCAGTGGCGGTAGCGGGGGATACACAGATACGCAGTATTTT
TRBV6-6	many	15	TRBJ1-5	NA	CASSYMGGANQPQHF	TGTGCCAGCAGTTACATGGGGGGGGCCAATCAGCCCCAGCATTTT
TRBV27	NA	13	TRBJ1-2	NA	CASSLGGGDGYTF	TGTGCCAGCAGTTTGGGGGGAGGCGATGGCTACACCTTC
TRBV15	NA	14	TRBJ2-2	TRBD2	CATGGVKNTGELFF	TGTGCCACCGGGGGGGTGAAGAACACCGGGGAGCTGTTTTTT
TRBV29-1	NA	11	TRBJ2-7	TRBD1	CSATGSYEQYF	TGCAGCGCGACAGGGTCCTACGAGCAGTACTTC
TRBV7-9	once	14	TRBJ1-3	NA	CASSQGGSGNTIYF	TGTGCCAGCAGCCAAGGGGGCTCTGGAAACACCATATATTTT